These 10 T cell receptor beta chains came from one sample sequenced in a study of blood T cell repertoires in COVID-19. Sequencing was performed with immunoSEQ multiplex PCR; in TCRdb, only in-frame clones are kept and a portion is missing. There are approximately 70,000 clones in the sample; approximately 90% occur only once, and approximately 4.8% lies in the top ten. Sequencing input: peripheral blood. These receptors were taken from a woman in her sixties with active COVID-19.

This clone was counted a few times. The chain links TRBV19 to TRBJ2-7, with D maybe TRBD1 (6 bases). Trimming pared 6 bases from V and 1 base from J, leaving 13 bases between. Germline V gene sequence: CDR1 LNHDA, CDR2 SQIVND (reference sequence). This CDR3 spans 14 amino acids. The CDR3 nucleotides read TGTGCCAGTAGCCTTTACGACAGGTCCTACGAGCAGTACTTC. Translation gives CASSLYDRSYEQYF. Together with reference TRBV19 and TRBJ2-7, the CDR3 gives the full variable domain: DGGITQSPKYLFRKEGQNVTLSCEQNLNHDAMYWYRQDPGQGLRLIYYSQIVNDFQKGDIAEGYSVSREKKESFPLTVTSAQKNPTAFYLCASSLYDRSYEQYFGPGTRLTVT.

The rearrangement uses TRBV19 and TRBJ1-1; the D gene is possibly TRBD1 (6 bases). The CDR3 runs to 15 residues. Germline V gene sequence: CDR1 LNHDA, CDR2 SQIVND (reference sequence). V lost 7 bases and J lost 5, with 20 bases in between. Here the CDR3 reads CASINSGGGGTEAFF. As DNA, the CDR3 is TGTGCCAGTATAAACTCCGGGGGGGGCGGTACTGAAGCTTTCTTT.

This chain uses TRBV28 with TRBJ2-7; 7 nucleotides match TRBD2. J gave up 2 bases and V 4 bases, and 8 bases lay outside the gene matches. The V gene's germline CDR1 is MDHEN and CDR2 SYDVKM. This CDR3 is 15 amino acids long. This CDR3 is CASSSYGTITYEQYF. CDR3 sequence (DNA): TGTGCCAGCAGTTCCTATGGGACTATAACCTACGAGCAGTACTTC. Full variable domain (outside the CDR3, taken from reference TRBV28 and TRBJ2-7): DVKVTQSSRYLVKRTGEKVFLECVQDMDHENMFWYRQDPGLGLRLIYFSYDVKMKEKGDIPEGYSVSREKKERFSLILESASTNQTSMYLCASSSYGTITYEQYFGPGTRLTVT.

The chain couples TRBV18 to TRBJ2-1; 7 bases are shared with TRBD2. The germline V gene encodes CDR1 KGHSH and CDR2 LQKENI. The ends lost 1 base at V and 0 bases at J; junction bases unmatched: 0. The CDR3 has 15 residues. This CDR3 reads CASSPREGSYNEQFF. The CDR3 region has the DNA TGTGCCAGCTCACCACGGGAGGGCTCCTACAATGAGCAGTTCTTC.

The chain is built from TRBV5-1 and TRBJ1-1; possibly TRBD1 for D (6 bases). The CDR3 has 13 amino acids. V lost 2 bases and J 1 base, leaving 6 bases between the germline ends. In germline, CDR1 is SGHRS, CDR2 YFSETQ. The CDR3 here is CASSLQGNTEAFF. CDR3 sequence (DNA): TGCGCCAGCAGCTTACAGGGGAACACTGAAGCTTTCTTT.

This chain uses TRBV6-6 with TRBJ2-2; 8 positions match TRBD2. Trimming at V came to 5 bases and at J to 4 bases, leaving 9 bases not matched to a gene. CDR1 MNHNY and CDR2 SVGAGI come from the germline V gene (reference sequence). This CDR3 spans 16 amino acids. The chain's CDR3 is CASSGSGSRFTGELFF. CDR3 coding DNA: TGTGCCAGCAGTGGGAGCGGGAGTCGGTTCACCGGGGAGCTGTTTTTT.

This chain joins TRBV4-2 and TRBJ2-1; 9 nucleotides match TRBD2. Germline trimming cut 1 base from V and 8 bases from J; bases unmatched to any gene: 3. CDR3 length equals 14 residues. CDR1 and CDR2 (germline): LGHNA, YNFKEQ. CDR3 region: CASSQAGLADEQFF. CDR3 sequence (DNA): TGTGCCAGCAGCCAAGCGGGACTAGCCGATGAGCAGTTCTTC.

The chain carries TRBV14 and TRBJ2-2; D is perhaps TRBD1 (6 bases). Germline V lookup: CDR1 SGHDN, CDR2 FVKESK. V shed 3 bases and J shed 0 bases, with 11 bases lying between them. This CDR3 spans 16 amino acids. CDR3 sequence reads: CASSHPGQANTGELFF. The CDR3 region has the DNA TGTGCCAGCAGCCACCCGGGACAAGCGAACACCGGGGAGCTGTTTTTT.

V gene TRBV6-1 combines with J gene TRBJ1-1; 8 nucleotides match TRBD1. This CDR3 has 17 amino acids. V trimming: 2 bases; J trimming: 1 base; junction bases outside the gene matches: 9. Germline V lookup: CDR1 MNHNS, CDR2 SASEGT. CDR3 nucleotides: TGTGCCAGCAGTGAACTTAGAGGGACAGGACGGAACACTGAAGCTTTCTTT. This codes for CASSELRGTGRNTEAFF.

The rearrangement links TRBV5-1 to TRBJ1-1; tentatively, D is TRBD1 (5 bases). V was pared by 2 bases and J by 4 bases, with 6 bases between. Germline CDR1 SGHRS, CDR2 YFSETQ. The CDR3 covers 12 residues. The CDR3 reads CASSFGGTEAFF. CDR3 nucleotide sequence: TGCGCCAGCAGCTTCGGGGGCACTGAAGCTTTCTTT.